These 19 T cell receptor beta chains came from one sample sequenced in a study of vaccination effects on CD4 cells after COVID-19. Libraries were prepared by immunoSEQ multiplex PCR; TCRdb keeps only in-frame clonotypes and omits some of them. The data contain about 13,000 clones, around 75% of them seen just once; the ten biggest clones take up around 34%. Antigen-specific CD4+ T cell clonotypes were called by their expansion after viral peptide-pool culture in ViraFEST. On roughly day 9 of culture, CD4+ T cells were separated out. This individual tested PCR-positive for SARS-CoV-2 infection between March and December 2020. Participants completed two doses of the BNT162b2 or mRNA-1273 vaccine. Antigen specificity for these receptors is unknown. The source was CD4+ T cells from PBMCs cultured with HCoV-NL63 spike peptides, collected after COVID-19 vaccination. Receptor source: a human donor who had a prior SARS-CoV-2 infection.

CDR3 loop: CASSPGHGLATNEQFF. CDR3 bases: TGCGCCAGCAGCCCGGGACACGGACTAGCGACCAATGAGCAGTTCTTC. The rearrangement links TRBV5-1 to TRBJ2-1, with 9 bases matching TRBD2. Looked up from germline, CDR1 is SGHRS and CDR2 is YFSETQ. V gave up 4 bases and J gave up 6 bases; unmatched junction bases: 11. This CDR3 contains 16 residues. Together with reference TRBV5-1 and TRBJ2-1, the CDR3 gives the full variable domain: KAGVTQTPRYLIKTRGQQVTLSCSPISGHRSVSWYQQTPGQGLQFLFEYFSETQRNKGNFPGRFSGRQFSNSRSEMNVSTLELGDSALYLCASSPGHGLATNEQFFGPGTRLTVL.

This chain joins TRBV20-1 and TRBJ2-1; 9 nucleotides match TRBD2. Germline assignment: CDR1 DFQATT and CDR2 SNEGSKA (reference sequence). The ends lost 3 bases at V and 6 bases at J; junction bases unmatched: 18. The CDR3 contains 18 residues. The CDR3 nucleotides read TGCAGTGCTAGTTCTCACGTGTATTGGCTAGCGGGAACCAATGAGCAGTTCTTC. It codes for CSASSHVYWLAGTNEQFF.

V is TRBV7-2 and J is TRBJ1-4, with D perhaps matching TRBD1 (6 bases). Germline CDR1 reads SGHTA; CDR2 reads FQGNSA. Trimming removed 5 bases from V and 5 bases from J, with 18 bases in between. This CDR3 has 16 amino acids. The CDR3 spells CASSLGQTGSNEKLFF. In DNA form, the CDR3 reads TGTGCCAGCAGCCTAGGGCAAACAGGGAGCAATGAAAAACTGTTTTTT.

The V call is TRBV5-1, the J call TRBJ1-4; no firm D call. CDR3 length equals 14 residues. Germline V CDR1 and CDR2: SGHRS, YFSETQ. V was clipped by 0 bases and J by 4 bases, with 7 bases between them. The CDR3 sequence: CASSLGGGNEKLFF. CDR3 bases: TGCGCCAGCAGCTTGGGGGGTGGTAATGAAAAACTGTTTTTT.

This clone was seen more than once but under ten times. The rearrangement uses TRBV19 and TRBJ2-2; D call uncertain. Trimming removed 6 bases at V and 6 bases at J, with 17 bases between. This CDR3 has 15 amino acids. Germline CDR1 is LNHDA and CDR2 is SQIVND (reference sequence). CDR3 nucleotide sequence: TGTGCCAGTAGCCTGGACGGGTCATGGGCCGGGGAGCTGTTTTTT. Its translation is CASSLDGSWAGELFF.

This clone was detected only once. The chain carries TRBV5-6 and TRBJ1-2, with a tentative D call TRBD1 (6 bases). Germline CDR1 and CDR2: SGHDT and YYEEEE. The ends were cut back, 4 bases at V and 5 bases at J, with 12 bases in the middle. The CDR3 is 13 residues long. CDR3 DNA sequence: TGTGCCAGCAGCCATATACAGGGATATGGCTACACCTTC. This codes for CASSHIQGYGYTF.

The chain has TRBV29-1 and TRBJ2-2; 9 bases are a match to TRBD2. V shed 7 bases and J 8 bases; nucleotides not matched to a gene: 11. Germline CDR1 SQVTM, CDR2 ANQGSEA. The CDR3 is 14 amino acids. The CDR3 sequence is CSAGGGATSGELFF. DNA of the CDR3: TGCAGCGCCGGCGGGGGGGCTACTTCAGGGGAGCTGTTTTTT.

V gene TRBV19 combines with J gene TRBJ1-1, with TRBD1 matching over 9 bases. The trim removed 7 bases at V and 4 bases at J, leaving 13 bases unmatched. CDR3 size: 16 residues. Germline CDR1 is LNHDA and CDR2 is SQIVND (reference sequence). CDR3 bases: TGTGCCAGTAAACAGGGGGCCGGTTCGGTTGGCACTGAAGCTTTCTTT. It translates to CASKQGAGSVGTEAFF.

The rearrangement links TRBV5-1 to TRBJ2-3, with TRBD2 as a possible D gene (6 bases). Germline-derived CDR1 and CDR2 are SGHRS and YFSETQ. This CDR3 is built from 14 residues. Trimming took off 0 bases at V and 2 bases at J, with 7 bases between the two ends. The CDR3 region is CASSLGGDTDTQYF. Written as DNA, the CDR3 is TGCGCCAGCAGCTTGGGCGGGGACACAGATACGCAGTATTTT.

The V call is TRBV4-2, the J call TRBJ2-1; TRBD1 or TRBD2 may be the D gene (5 bases each). The germline V gene encodes CDR1 LGHNA and CDR2 YNFKEQ. CDR3 length: 18 residues. V lost 4 bases and J lost 4, with 23 bases in between. CDR3 sequence reads: CASSPGPLGSSGYNEQFF. CDR3 sequence (DNA): TGTGCCAGCAGCCCGGGACCCCTTGGAAGTTCAGGGTACAATGAGCAGTTCTTC.

This clone was recorded once. The chain links TRBV7-9 to TRBJ1-1; 7 bases agree with TRBD1. CDR1 is SEHNR and CDR2 is FQNEAQ in the germline V gene (reference sequence). This CDR3 region has 13 residues. The trim removed 4 bases at V and 9 bases at J, leaving 8 bases unmatched. The CDR3 DNA sequence: TGTGCCAGCAGCTGGGACAGTTTGGGTCAAGCTTTCTTT. Its translation: CASSWDSLGQAFF.

This chain links TRBV5-1 with TRBJ2-5, with 12 bases matching TRBD2. V shed 4 bases, J shed 3 bases, and the junction held 4 bases outside the gene matches. CDR3 size: 15 residues. Germline assignment: CDR1 SGHRS and CDR2 YFSETQ. CDR3 nucleotide sequence: TGCGCCAGCAGCCCACGACTAGCGGGAGAAGAGACCCAGTACTTC. Its protein product is CASSPRLAGEETQYF.

CDR3 nucleotide sequence: TGTGCCAGCAGCTTATTAGGAAGGAACACTGAAGCTTTCTTT. Translation: CASSLLGRNTEAFF. V is TRBV7-3 and J is TRBJ1-1; D not resolved. There are 14 residues in the CDR3. V lost 2 bases, J lost 1 base, and 8 bases lay in between. CDR1 is SGHTA, CDR2 FQGTGA, per germline.

The V and J genes are TRBV9 and TRBJ1-5; D unresolved. Germline CDR1 is SGDLS and CDR2 is YYNGEE. The CDR3 covers 13 residues. V lost 3 bases and J 5 bases, leaving 9 bases between the germline ends. CDR3 DNA: TGTGCCAGCAGCGAGGACGGGTATCAGCCCCAGCATTTT. Protein product: CASSEDGYQPQHF.

The J gene is TRBJ1-5, the V gene TRBV18; D gene ambiguous. The V gene lost 6 bases and the J gene lost 3 bases, with 9 bases spanning the gap. The CDR3 has 13 residues. Germline V gene lookup returns CDR1 KGHSH and CDR2 LQKENI. CDR3 sequence (DNA): TGTGCCAGCTCCCTTGGCCTCAATCAGCCCCAGCATTTT. Protein: CASSLGLNQPQHF.

V and J are TRBV5-1 and TRBJ2-3, with D tentatively TRBD1 (7 bases). The CDR3 has 14 amino acids. The V and J ends lost 3 bases and 2 bases respectively, with 10 bases between them. Germline V gene lookup returns CDR1 SGHRS and CDR2 YFSETQ. The CDR3 nucleotides are TGCGCCAGCAGCTACAGGGGACTCACAGATACGCAGTATTTT. The encoded protein is CASSYRGLTDTQYF.

By sample fraction, this clone is large. The genes are TRBV19 and TRBJ1-1; TRBD1 agrees at 7 bases. The CDR3 is 15 residues long. With V trimmed by 7 bases and J by 0 bases, 8 bases remained unmatched. Per the germline V gene, CDR1 is LNHDA and CDR2 is SQIVND (reference sequence). CDR3 sequence: CASNKQGLMNTEAFF. DNA for the CDR3: TGTGCCAGTAACAAACAGGGGTTGATGAACACTGAAGCTTTCTTT.

This clone turned up a few times. The gene calls are TRBV2 and TRBJ2-1, with D hard to call. This CDR3 has 11 residues. CDR1 is SNHLY and CDR2 is FYNNEI in the germline V gene. Trimming shortened V by 3 bases and J by 12 bases, and 9 bases separated the two germline ends. The CDR3 reads CASSDAVTQFF. In DNA form, the CDR3 reads TGTGCCAGCAGTGACGCGGTCACGCAGTTCTTC.

This chain joins TRBV29-1 and TRBJ2-1; D is uncertain. Germline lookup yields CDR1 SQVTM and CDR2 ANQGSEA. The CDR3 is 11 residues long. Trimming cost V 6 bases and J 13 bases, with 16 bases left between them. CDR3 nucleotide sequence: TGCAGCGTCGTACCGTCGGTGACACAGTTCTTC. This translates into CSVVPSVTQFF.